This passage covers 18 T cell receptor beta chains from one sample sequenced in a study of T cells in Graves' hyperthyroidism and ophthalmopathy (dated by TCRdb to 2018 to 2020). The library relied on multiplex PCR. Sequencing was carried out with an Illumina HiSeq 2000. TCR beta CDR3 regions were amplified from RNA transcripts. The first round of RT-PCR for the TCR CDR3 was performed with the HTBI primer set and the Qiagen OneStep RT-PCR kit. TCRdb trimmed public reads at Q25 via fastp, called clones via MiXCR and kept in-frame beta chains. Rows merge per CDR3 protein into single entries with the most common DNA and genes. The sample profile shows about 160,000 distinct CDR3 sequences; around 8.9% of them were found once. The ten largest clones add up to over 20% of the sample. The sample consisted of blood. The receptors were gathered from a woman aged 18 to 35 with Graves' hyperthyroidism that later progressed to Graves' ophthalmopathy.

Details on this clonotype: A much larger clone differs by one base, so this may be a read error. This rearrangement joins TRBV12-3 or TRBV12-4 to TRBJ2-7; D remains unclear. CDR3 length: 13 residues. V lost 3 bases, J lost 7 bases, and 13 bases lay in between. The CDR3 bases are TGTGCCAGCAGTTTGGCCAGGTTGGGGGAGCAGTACTTC. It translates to CASSLARLGEQYF.

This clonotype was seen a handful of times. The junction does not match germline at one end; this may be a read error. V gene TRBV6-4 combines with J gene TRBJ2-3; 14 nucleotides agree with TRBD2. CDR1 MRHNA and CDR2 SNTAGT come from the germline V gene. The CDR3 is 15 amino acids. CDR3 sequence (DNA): TGTGCCGGCAGCGGACTAGCGGGAGGTCCAGATACGCAGTATTTT. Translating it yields CAGSGLAGGPDTQYF.

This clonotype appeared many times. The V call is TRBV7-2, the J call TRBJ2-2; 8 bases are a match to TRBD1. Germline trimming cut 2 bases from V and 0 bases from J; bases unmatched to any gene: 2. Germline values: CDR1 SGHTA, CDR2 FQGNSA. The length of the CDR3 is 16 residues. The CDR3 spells CASSLLQGANTGELFF. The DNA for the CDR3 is TGTGCCAGCAGCTTATTACAGGGGGCGAACACCGGGGAGCTGTTTTTT. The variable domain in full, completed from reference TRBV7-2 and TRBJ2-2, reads GAGVSQSPSNKVTEKGKDVELRCDPISGHTALYWYRQSLGQGLEFLIYFQGNSAPDKSGLPSDRFSAERTGGSVSTLTIQRTQQEDSAVYLCASSLLQGANTGELFFGEGSRLTVL.

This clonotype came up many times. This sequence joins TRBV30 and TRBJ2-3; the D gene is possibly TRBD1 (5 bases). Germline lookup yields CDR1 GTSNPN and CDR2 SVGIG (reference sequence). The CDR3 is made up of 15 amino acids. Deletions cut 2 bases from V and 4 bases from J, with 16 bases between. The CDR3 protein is CAWSLSAMGPDTQYF. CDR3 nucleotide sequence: TGTGCCTGGAGTCTGTCCGCAATGGGGCCAGATACGCAGTATTTT.

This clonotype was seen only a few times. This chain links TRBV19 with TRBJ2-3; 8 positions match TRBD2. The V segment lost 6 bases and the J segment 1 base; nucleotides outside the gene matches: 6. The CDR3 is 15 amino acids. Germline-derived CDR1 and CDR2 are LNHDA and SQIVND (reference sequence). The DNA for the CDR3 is TGTGCCAGTAGCACTAGAGCGGGAGGCACAGATACGCAGTATTTT. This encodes CASSTRAGGTDTQYF.

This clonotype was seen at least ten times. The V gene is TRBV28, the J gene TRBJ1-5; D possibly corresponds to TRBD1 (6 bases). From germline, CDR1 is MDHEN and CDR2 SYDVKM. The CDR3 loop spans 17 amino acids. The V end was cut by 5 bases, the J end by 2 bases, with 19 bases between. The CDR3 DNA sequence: TGTGCCAGCAGTCCCTCCCGGGGGCTCGGGGGCAATCAGCCCCAGCATTTT. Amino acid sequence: CASSPSRGLGGNQPQHF.

CDR3 protein: CASSQDLGAKGFYEQYF. The CDR3 DNA is TGTGCCAGCAGCCAAGACCTTGGAGCGAAGGGTTTCTACGAGCAGTACTTC. This chain connects TRBV14 to TRBJ2-7; no firm D call. Looked up from germline, CDR1 is SGHDN and CDR2 is FVKESK. The length of the CDR3 is 17 residues. V gave up 0 bases and J gave up 3 bases, with 18 bases separating them.

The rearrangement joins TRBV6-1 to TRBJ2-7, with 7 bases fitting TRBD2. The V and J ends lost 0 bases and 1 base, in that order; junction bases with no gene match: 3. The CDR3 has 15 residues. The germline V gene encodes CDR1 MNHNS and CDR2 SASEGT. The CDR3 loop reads CASSEAGGESYEQYF. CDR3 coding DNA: TGTGCCAGCAGTGAAGCGGGAGGGGAATCCTACGAGCAGTACTTC.

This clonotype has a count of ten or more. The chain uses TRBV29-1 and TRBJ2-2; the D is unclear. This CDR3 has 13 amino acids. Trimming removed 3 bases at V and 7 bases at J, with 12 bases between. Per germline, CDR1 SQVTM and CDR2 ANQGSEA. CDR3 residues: CSVDLGFGGELFF. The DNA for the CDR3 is TGCAGCGTTGACCTCGGGTTCGGCGGGGAGCTGTTTTTT.

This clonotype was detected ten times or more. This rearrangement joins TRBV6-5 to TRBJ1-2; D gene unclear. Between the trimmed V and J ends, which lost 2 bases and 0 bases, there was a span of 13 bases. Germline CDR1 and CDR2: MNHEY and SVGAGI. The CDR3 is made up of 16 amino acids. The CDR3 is CASSYGEAASNYGYTF. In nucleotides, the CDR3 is TGTGCCAGCAGTTACGGGGAGGCTGCCTCTAACTATGGCTACACCTTC.

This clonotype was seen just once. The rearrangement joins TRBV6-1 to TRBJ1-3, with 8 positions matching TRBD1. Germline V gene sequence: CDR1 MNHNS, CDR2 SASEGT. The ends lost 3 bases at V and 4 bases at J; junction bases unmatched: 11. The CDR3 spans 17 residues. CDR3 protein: CASSDQTGDLRGNTIYF. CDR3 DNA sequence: TGTGCCAGCAGTGACCAGACAGGGGATTTGCGAGGAAACACCATATATTTT.

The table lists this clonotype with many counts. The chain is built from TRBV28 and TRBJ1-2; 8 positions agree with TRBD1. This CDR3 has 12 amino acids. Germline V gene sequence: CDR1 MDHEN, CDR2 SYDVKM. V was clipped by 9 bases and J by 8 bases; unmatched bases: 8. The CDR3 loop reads CASSDRVWGYTF. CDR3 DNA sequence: TGTGCCAGTTCGGACAGGGTGTGGGGCTACACCTTC.

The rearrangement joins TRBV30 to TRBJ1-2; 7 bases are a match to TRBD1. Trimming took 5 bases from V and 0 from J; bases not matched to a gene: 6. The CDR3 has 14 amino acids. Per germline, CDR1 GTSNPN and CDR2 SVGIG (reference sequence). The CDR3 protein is CAWEGTEANYGYTF. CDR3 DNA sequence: TGTGCCTGGGAGGGGACAGAAGCTAACTATGGCTACACCTTC.

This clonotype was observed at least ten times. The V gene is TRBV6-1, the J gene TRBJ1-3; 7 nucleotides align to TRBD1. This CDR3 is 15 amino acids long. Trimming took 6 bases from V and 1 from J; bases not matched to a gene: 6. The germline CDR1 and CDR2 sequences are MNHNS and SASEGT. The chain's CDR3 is CASRRTGSSGNTIYF. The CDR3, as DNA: TGTGCCAGCAGAAGGACAGGTTCATCTGGAAACACCATATATTTT.

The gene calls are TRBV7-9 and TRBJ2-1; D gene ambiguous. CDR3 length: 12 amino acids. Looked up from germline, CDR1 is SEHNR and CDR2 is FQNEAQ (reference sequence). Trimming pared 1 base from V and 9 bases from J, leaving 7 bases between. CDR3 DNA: TGTGCCAGCAGCTTAGAAGAAGTTGAGCAGTTCTTC. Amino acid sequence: CASSLEEVEQFF.

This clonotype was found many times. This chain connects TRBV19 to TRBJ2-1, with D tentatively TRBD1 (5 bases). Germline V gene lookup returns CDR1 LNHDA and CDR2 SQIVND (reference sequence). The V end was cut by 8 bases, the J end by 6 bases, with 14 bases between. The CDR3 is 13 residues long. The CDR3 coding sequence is TGTGCCAGTCGCCAGGGTCTAGGCAATGAGCAGTTCTTC. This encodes CASRQGLGNEQFF.

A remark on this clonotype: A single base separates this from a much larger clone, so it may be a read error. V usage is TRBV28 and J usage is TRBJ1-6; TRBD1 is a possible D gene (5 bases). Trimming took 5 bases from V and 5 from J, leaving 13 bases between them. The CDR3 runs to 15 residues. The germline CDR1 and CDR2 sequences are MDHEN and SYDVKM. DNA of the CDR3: TGTGCCAGCAGTGGCCGGGGCTGGCATAATTCACCCCTCCACTTT. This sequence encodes CASSGRGWHNSPLHF. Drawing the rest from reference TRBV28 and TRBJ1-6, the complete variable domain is DVKVTQSSRYLVKRTGEKVFLECVQDMDHENMFWYRQDPGLGLRLIYFSYDVKMKEKGDIPEGYSVSREKKERFSLILESASTNQTSMYLCASSGRGWHNSPLHFGNGTRLTVT.

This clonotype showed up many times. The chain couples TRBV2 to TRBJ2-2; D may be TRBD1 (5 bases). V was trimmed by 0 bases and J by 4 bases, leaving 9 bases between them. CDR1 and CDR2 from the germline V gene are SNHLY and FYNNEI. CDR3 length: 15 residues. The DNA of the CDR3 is TGTGCCAGCAGTGAAGCGGCAGGGTTCACCGGGGAGCTGTTTTTT. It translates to CASSEAAGFTGELFF.